Listed below are T cell receptor beta chains from one sample, sequenced in a study of T-cell reconstitution after alpha-beta-depleted transplantation in children. TCRdb processed the PCR reads anew with MiXCR; each CDR3 protein has one entry. This table holds roughly 610,000 distinct CDR3 sequences, roughly a tenth found once. This specimen was PBMCs from the stem cell graft donor, taken from the stem cell graft. The receptor source for this set is a human donor who donated a stem cell graft to a child with acute myeloid leukemia. Each CDR3 is given with its conserved first and last residue. A D gene is named only where the DNA matches it firmly. The size of a clone is reported for some rows only, either as once, few or many, or as a class for expanded clones.

v_gene: TRBV4-1; d_gene: TRBD2; abundance: few; j_gene: TRBJ2-7; CDR3nt: TGCGCCAGCAGCCAAGATAACCTAGCGGGAGCCCAGTATGTTGGCGAGCAGTACTTC; CDR3aa: CASSQDNLAGAQYVGEQYF
v_gene: TRBV7-9; d_gene: -; abundance: -; j_gene: TRBJ1-4; CDR3nt: TGTGCCAGCAGCTTATCAATGGGTAATGAAAAACTGTTTTTT; CDR3aa: CASSLSMGNEKLFF
v_gene: TRBV5-5; d_gene: -; abundance: few; j_gene: TRBJ2-3; CDR3nt: TGTGCCAGCAGCTTCGGGGTCCGGGGGACAGATACGCAGTATTTT; CDR3aa: CASSFGVRGTDTQYF
v_gene: TRBV3-1; d_gene: -; abundance: many; j_gene: TRBJ2-7; CDR3nt: TGTGCCAGCAGCCCCAAACCGCCGGCCTACGAGCAGTACTTC; CDR3aa: CASSPKPPAYEQYF
v_gene: TRBV7-2; d_gene: -; abundance: few; j_gene: TRBJ2-1; CDR3nt: TGTGCCAGCAGCTCAGGGGGGGGCCACCCCGGCTACAATGAGCAGTTCTTC; CDR3aa: CASSSGGGHPGYNEQFF
v_gene: TRBV4-3; d_gene: -; abundance: -; j_gene: TRBJ2-2; CDR3nt: TGCGCCAGCAGCCAAGATCAGCCGGGGGCCGGGGAGCTGTTTTTT; CDR3aa: CASSQDQPGAGELFF
v_gene: TRBV5-5; d_gene: -; abundance: many; j_gene: TRBJ2-5; CDR3nt: TGTGCCAGCAGCTTGGGGTCGAATTCACAAGAGACCCAGTACTTC; CDR3aa: CASSLGSNSQETQYF
v_gene: TRBV20-1; d_gene: TRBD2; abundance: -; j_gene: TRBJ2-3; CDR3nt: TGCAGCGGGCGGGAGGGGTTCACAGATACGCAGTATTTT; CDR3aa: CSGREGFTDTQYF
v_gene: TRBV11-2; d_gene: TRBD2; abundance: few; j_gene: TRBJ2-4; CDR3nt: TGTGCCAGCAGCTTTTCACCGGGACTAGCAGAAATAGCCAAAAACATTCAGTACTTC; CDR3aa: CASSFSPGLAEIAKNIQYF
v_gene: TRBV11-2; d_gene: TRBD2; abundance: many; j_gene: TRBJ2-1; CDR3nt: TGTGCCAGCAGCGTCCGACTAGCGGGAGTTTGGAATGAGCAGTTCTTC; CDR3aa: CASSVRLAGVWNEQFF
v_gene: TRBV7-8; d_gene: TRBD2; abundance: many; j_gene: TRBJ2-4; CDR3nt: TGTGCCAGCAGCCTGGGACTAGCGGGAGGGCCGGCCAAAAACATTCAGTACTTC; CDR3aa: CASSLGLAGGPAKNIQYF
v_gene: TRBV29-1; d_gene: TRBD2; abundance: -; j_gene: TRBJ2-3; CDR3nt: TGCAGCGTTGAGGCAGGGAGGGGAGATACGCAGTATTTT; CDR3aa: CSVEAGRGDTQYF
v_gene: TRBV5-1; d_gene: TRBD1; abundance: many; j_gene: TRBJ1-1; CDR3nt: TGCGCCAGCAGCTTAGGACAGGGGAATGAAGCTTTCTTT; CDR3aa: CASSLGQGNEAFF
v_gene: TRBV20-1; d_gene: TRBD1; abundance: many; j_gene: TRBJ2-7; CDR3nt: TGCAGTGCTAGAGGGCAGGGGGCATGGTACGAGCAGTACTTC; CDR3aa: CSARGQGAWYEQYF
v_gene: TRBV3-1; d_gene: -; abundance: few; j_gene: TRBJ2-5; CDR3nt: TGTGCCAGCAGCCAAAAGGGGCCGAATCTGGAACGTGAGACCCAGTACTTC; CDR3aa: CASSQKGPNLERETQYF
v_gene: TRBV12-3/TRBV12-4; d_gene: -; abundance: -; j_gene: TRBJ2-2; CDR3nt: TGTGCCAGCAGTCTCCTGGCACCGAGGACCGGGGAGCTGTTTTTT; CDR3aa: CASSLLAPRTGELFF
v_gene: TRBV20-1; d_gene: TRBD2; abundance: many; j_gene: TRBJ2-3; CDR3nt: TGCAGTGCTAGAGACCCCGCCGGACTAGCGGGCACAGATACGCAGTATTTT; CDR3aa: CSARDPAGLAGTDTQYF
v_gene: TRBV29-1; d_gene: TRBD2; abundance: -; j_gene: TRBJ2-1; CDR3nt: TGCAGCGCCCCATCAGGGCTGGCGTCAGGGGTATCTAGCGGGAGAGGCTACAATGAGCAGTTCTTC; CDR3aa: CSAPSGLASGVSSGRGYNEQFF
v_gene: TRBV9; d_gene: TRBD2; abundance: many; j_gene: TRBJ2-2; CDR3nt: TGTGCCAGCAGCCCGGGACTAGCGGGAAAAGGGCCCAACACCGGGGAGCTGTTTTTT; CDR3aa: CASSPGLAGKGPNTGELFF
v_gene: TRBV5-6; d_gene: -; abundance: few; j_gene: TRBJ2-3; CDR3nt: TGTGCCAGCAGCTTGCAGTCCCGCGGGGGCCGCACAGATACGCAGTATTTT; CDR3aa: CASSLQSRGGRTDTQYF
v_gene: TRBV29-1; d_gene: -; abundance: many; j_gene: TRBJ2-3; CDR3nt: TGCAGCACCGGGGCATTTAGGCCCACAGATACGCAGTATTTT; CDR3aa: CSTGAFRPTDTQYF
v_gene: TRBV29-1; d_gene: TRBD1; abundance: -; j_gene: TRBJ2-7; CDR3nt: TGCAGCGCAGGACAGGGGGTCGGCGAGCAGTACTTC; CDR3aa: CSAGQGVGEQYF
v_gene: TRBV29-1; d_gene: TRBD1; abundance: -; j_gene: TRBJ1-2; CDR3nt: TGCAGCGTTGTGGGACAGGGTAATAGAGACTATGGCTACACCTTC; CDR3aa: CSVVGQGNRDYGYTF
v_gene: TRBV5-1; d_gene: -; abundance: many; j_gene: TRBJ2-2; CDR3nt: TGCGCCAGCACCTCTCAGGGGGGATCGTCCGGGGAGCTGTTTTTT; CDR3aa: CASTSQGGSSGELFF
v_gene: TRBV5-1; d_gene: -; abundance: many; j_gene: TRBJ2-5; CDR3nt: TGCGCCAGCAGCCCCAGGCGGTGGGCCCAAGAGACCCAGTACTTC; CDR3aa: CASSPRRWAQETQYF
v_gene: TRBV10-3; d_gene: -; abundance: few; j_gene: TRBJ2-7; CDR3nt: TGTGCCATCAGCCGGGACACCCTACTTTACGAGCAGTACTTC; CDR3aa: CAISRDTLLYEQYF
v_gene: TRBV20-1; d_gene: -; abundance: -; j_gene: TRBJ2-1; CDR3nt: TGCAGTGCTAGAAGACGGGAGAGAAGCAATGAGCAGTTCTTC; CDR3aa: CSARRRERSNEQFF
v_gene: TRBV10-3; d_gene: TRBD2; abundance: -; j_gene: TRBJ2-5; CDR3nt: TGTGCCATCAGCGGACTAGCGGGAGGCCCTTCGGGGGAGACCCAGTACTTC; CDR3aa: CAISGLAGGPSGETQYF
v_gene: TRBV11-3; d_gene: -; abundance: -; j_gene: TRBJ2-1; CDR3nt: TGTGCCAGCAGTTCGAGCGAGCTTACGGGCAATGAGCAGTTCTTC; CDR3aa: CASSSSELTGNEQFF
v_gene: TRBV5-1; d_gene: -; abundance: few; j_gene: TRBJ2-3; CDR3nt: TGCGCCAGCAGCTTGTTACGGGGCGCCGGACCTTCGGGCACAGATACGCAGTATTTT; CDR3aa: CASSLLRGAGPSGTDTQYF
v_gene: TRBV20-1; d_gene: -; abundance: few; j_gene: TRBJ1-6; CDR3nt: TGCAGTGTGACCGGAAATAATTCACCCCTCCACTTT; CDR3aa: CSVTGNNSPLHF
v_gene: TRBV29-1; d_gene: -; abundance: few; j_gene: TRBJ1-3; CDR3nt: TGCAGCGTGGATTGGGCAGGCTCTGGAAACACCATATATTTT; CDR3aa: CSVDWAGSGNTIYF
v_gene: TRBV6-4; d_gene: -; abundance: many; j_gene: TRBJ2-1; CDR3nt: TGTGCCAGCAGTACCACTAGCAGGGGCAATGAGCAGTTCTTC; CDR3aa: CASSTTSRGNEQFF
v_gene: TRBV5-6; d_gene: -; abundance: many; j_gene: TRBJ2-2; CDR3nt: TGTGCCAGCAGCCCCCTGGGGCCTCAAAGGAACACCGGGGAGCTGTTTTTT; CDR3aa: CASSPLGPQRNTGELFF
v_gene: TRBV12-3/TRBV12-4; d_gene: -; abundance: few; j_gene: TRBJ1-5; CDR3nt: TGTGCCAGTAGCAAGGAGGGTAGGAGCAATCAGCCCCAGCATTTT; CDR3aa: CASSKEGRSNQPQHF
v_gene: TRBV5-1; d_gene: TRBD2; abundance: many; j_gene: TRBJ2-5; CDR3nt: TGCGCCAGCAGCTGGACTAGCGGTGGCGAGACCCAGTACTTC; CDR3aa: CASSWTSGGETQYF
v_gene: TRBV20-1; d_gene: -; abundance: few; j_gene: TRBJ2-7; CDR3nt: TGCAGTGCTAGCGGTGGGTTCTACGAGCAGTACTTC; CDR3aa: CSASGGFYEQYF
v_gene: TRBV12-3/TRBV12-4; d_gene: -; abundance: many; j_gene: TRBJ2-1; CDR3nt: TGTGCCAGCAGTTTATGGCGGGAAAACAATGAGCAGTTCTTC; CDR3aa: CASSLWRENNEQFF
v_gene: TRBV6-4; d_gene: TRBD2; abundance: many; j_gene: TRBJ2-1; CDR3nt: TGTGCCAGCAGCCGGACTAGCGGCAATGAGCAGTTCTTC; CDR3aa: CASSRTSGNEQFF
v_gene: TRBV9; d_gene: -; abundance: few; j_gene: TRBJ1-3; CDR3nt: TGTGCCAGCGGGGGGTCGACCCCCCGGGACCACTCTGGAAACACCATATATTTT; CDR3aa: CASGGSTPRDHSGNTIYF
v_gene: TRBV10-3; d_gene: -; abundance: few; j_gene: TRBJ2-1; CDR3nt: TGTGCCATCAGTGCGGGGGACGGTGAGCAGTTCTTC; CDR3aa: CAISAGDGEQFF
v_gene: TRBV7-9; d_gene: -; abundance: many; j_gene: TRBJ1-5; CDR3nt: TGTGCCAGCAGCTCCCGGGACATTGATCAGCCCCAGCATTTT; CDR3aa: CASSSRDIDQPQHF
v_gene: TRBV7-2; d_gene: TRBD2; abundance: few; j_gene: TRBJ2-7; CDR3nt: TGTGCCAGCAGCTCATCGGGGGGGGGTAACGAGCAGTACTTC; CDR3aa: CASSSSGGGNEQYF
v_gene: TRBV7-8; d_gene: TRBD2; abundance: -; j_gene: TRBJ2-5; CDR3nt: TGTGCCAGCAGCTTAGGGACTAGTAAAGAGACCCAGTACTTC; CDR3aa: CASSLGTSKETQYF
v_gene: TRBV5-1; d_gene: -; abundance: -; j_gene: TRBJ1-1; CDR3nt: TGCGCCAGCAGCTTGGAGGGGGGCAGCGGCACTGAAGCTTTCTTT; CDR3aa: CASSLEGGSGTEAFF
v_gene: TRBV6-2/TRBV6-3; d_gene: -; abundance: many; j_gene: TRBJ2-3; CDR3nt: TGTGCCAGCAGTTGGCCAGATACGCAGTATTTT; CDR3aa: CASSWPDTQYF
v_gene: TRBV5-1; d_gene: -; abundance: -; j_gene: TRBJ2-2; CDR3nt: TGCGCCAGCAACATAAACACCGGGGAGCTGTTTTTT; CDR3aa: CASNINTGELFF
v_gene: TRBV7-8; d_gene: TRBD2; abundance: -; j_gene: TRBJ2-7; CDR3nt: TGTGCCAGCAGCTTAGGGGCGGGAGGTAGAGTCTACGAGCAGTACTTC; CDR3aa: CASSLGAGGRVYEQYF
v_gene: TRBV5-1; d_gene: -; abundance: many; j_gene: TRBJ2-3; CDR3nt: TGCGCCAGCAGCTTGGGGCACCTCACAGATACGCAGTATTTT; CDR3aa: CASSLGHLTDTQYF